The 21 T cell receptor beta chains presented below share a single source sample, sequenced in a study of long-term antiretroviral therapy in people with HIV. The immunoSEQ assay was v3.0, run at survey level. TCRdb's copy holds only in-frame clones and misses some; the assay was immunoSEQ multiplex PCR. The sample records about 22,000 clones, about 82% being singletons. Here the sequenced sample was unsorted PBMCs, taken roughly 4 years after starting antiretroviral therapy. The receptors here all came from a man aged 18 to 30 with HIV.

The table lists this clone with a count of one. The chain employs TRBV5-5 and TRBJ1-5, with 8 nucleotides matching TRBD1. The CDR3 is 16 amino acids. J gave up 4 bases and V 0 bases, and 6 bases lay outside the gene matches. Germline assignment: CDR1 SGHKS and CDR2 YYEKEE (reference sequence). Written as DNA, the CDR3 is TGTGCCAGCAGCTTGGCCACAGGGGGAGATAATCAGCCCCAGCATTTT. Its protein is CASSLATGGDNQPQHF.

The chain has TRBV19 and TRBJ1-1; D unresolved. The CDR3 runs 14 residues. Trimming pared 3 bases from V and 3 bases from J, leaving 11 bases between. CDR1 and CDR2 (germline): LNHDA, SQIVND (reference sequence). CDR3 amino acids: CASSIRDGDTEAFF. CDR3 DNA sequence: TGTGCCAGTAGTATCCGGGATGGAGACACTGAAGCTTTCTTT.

CDR3: CASSYNQRHSNQPQHF. The CDR3, as DNA: TGTGCCAGCAGTTATAATCAGAGACATAGCAATCAGCCCCAGCATTTT. The V and J genes are TRBV6-6 and TRBJ1-5, with D unresolved. Per the germline V gene, CDR1 is MNHNY and CDR2 is SVGAGI (reference sequence). Between the trimmed V and J ends, which lost 3 bases and 0 bases, there was a span of 12 bases. This CDR3 comprises 16 residues.

The CDR3 DNA reads as TGCGCCAGCAGCCAAGAATTCAGCGGGGGGCCCACAGATACGCAGTATTTT. Protein product: CASSQEFSGGPTDTQYF. V is TRBV4-1 and J is TRBJ2-3; 9 nucleotides agree with TRBD2. Per germline, CDR1 MGHRA and CDR2 YSYEKL. V lost 0 bases to trimming and J lost 2 bases; unmatched junction nucleotides: 6. The CDR3 is 17 residues long.

The J gene is TRBJ2-7, the V gene TRBV7-2; the D gene is possibly TRBD1 (6 bases). The germline V and J ends were trimmed by 0 bases and 4 bases, with 13 bases remaining between them. Looked up from germline, CDR1 is SGHTA and CDR2 is FQGNSA. The CDR3 is 15 amino acids. The CDR3 bases are TGTGCCAGCAGCTTAGCCGGGACACAGGGTTACGAGCAGTACTTC. It codes for CASSLAGTQGYEQYF.

The V call is TRBV11-2, the J call TRBJ2-7, with 9 bases matching TRBD1. The V and J ends lost 1 base and 0 bases, in that order; junction bases with no gene match: 10. The CDR3 extends over 18 amino acids. Germline values: CDR1 SGHAT, CDR2 FQNNGV. The chain's CDR3 is CASSLGPGQGLSSYEQYF. For the CDR3, the DNA is TGTGCCAGCAGCTTAGGCCCCGGACAGGGGTTAAGCTCCTACGAGCAGTACTTC.

The rearrangement joins TRBV20-1 to TRBJ1-2; D is unclear. This CDR3 is 11 amino acids long. Germline CDR1 DFQATT, CDR2 SNEGSKA (reference sequence). V was shortened by 3 bases and J by 6 bases, with 8 bases between the two germline ends. The CDR3 here is CSASYGHGYTF. The CDR3 nucleotides read TGCAGTGCTAGTTACGGCCATGGCTACACCTTC.

This chain joins TRBV27 and TRBJ2-2; TRBD2 matches at 7 bases. From germline, CDR1 is MNHEY and CDR2 SMNVEV (reference sequence). CDR3 size: 16 residues. Losses at the gene ends were 1 base for V and 4 bases for J; bases not matched to a gene: 6. CDR3 protein: CASSLFGGFPTGELFF. The CDR3, as DNA: TGTGCCAGCAGTTTATTCGGGGGGTTCCCCACCGGGGAGCTGTTTTTT.

This chain links TRBV11-2 with TRBJ2-7, with no clear D. The V and J ends lost 2 bases and 2 bases respectively, with 7 bases between them. Germline lookup yields CDR1 SGHAT and CDR2 FQNNGV. The CDR3 runs to 13 residues. This CDR3 reads CASSLSTTYEQYF. Written as DNA, the CDR3 is TGTGCCAGCAGCTTATCAACTACCTACGAGCAGTACTTC. The whole variable domain, remainder taken from reference TRBV11-2 and TRBJ2-7, is EAGVAQSPRYKIIEKRQSVAFWCNPISGHATLYWYQQILGQGPKLLIQFQNNGVVDDSQLPKDRFSAERLKGVDSTLKIQPAKLEDSAVYLCASSLSTTYEQYFGPGTRLTVT.

The genes are TRBV2 and TRBJ2-7, with no clear D. The germline V gene has CDR1 SNHLY and CDR2 FYNNEI. Trimming took 3 bases from V and 2 from J, leaving 8 bases between them. The CDR3 length is 13 residues. The CDR3 DNA reads as TGTGCCAGCAGTGATATGTTGACCTACGAGCAGTACGTC. Amino acid sequence: CASSDMLTYEQYV.

In this sample, this clone turned up a few times. V and J are TRBV9 and TRBJ1-2, with D unresolved. This CDR3 has 16 amino acids. Germline CDR1 SGDLS, CDR2 YYNGEE. V lost 2 bases and J 8 bases, leaving 22 bases between the germline ends. CDR3 coding DNA: TGTGCCAGCAGCGTGGGCCGGCGCCTCGGAACCTACGGCTACACCTTC. Translating gives CASSVGRRLGTYGYTF.

J is TRBJ1-4 and V is TRBV18; no reliable D call. Trimming took off 3 bases at V and 7 bases at J, with 6 bases between the two ends. The CDR3 length is 12 residues. From germline, CDR1 is KGHSH and CDR2 LQKENI. The chain's CDR3 is CASSPSGEKLFF. CDR3 bases: TGTGCCAGCTCACCTTCTGGTGAAAAACTGTTTTTT.

This clone was counted once. J is TRBJ1-2 and V is TRBV10-2, with 9 nucleotides matching TRBD1. Per the germline V gene, CDR1 is WSHSY and CDR2 is SAAADI. V lost 7 bases, J lost 5 bases, and 5 bases stayed unmatched. The CDR3 sequence is 13 residues long. This CDR3 reads CASTADRGYGYTF. The CDR3 nucleotides read TGCGCCAGCACTGCGGACAGGGGTTATGGCTACACCTTC.

This clone was detected once. This chain links TRBV4-2 with TRBJ1-1; D is uncertain. In germline, CDR1 is LGHNA, CDR2 YNFKEQ. Trimming shortened V by 4 bases and J by 1 base, and 13 bases separated the two germline ends. This CDR3 spans 15 amino acids. In DNA form, the CDR3 reads TGTGCCAGCAGCCCGCATAATGGAAAGAACACTGAAGCTTTCTTT. Amino acid sequence: CASSPHNGKNTEAFF.

This sequence joins TRBV6-1 and TRBJ1-5; D is unclear. Germline CDR1 is MNHNS and CDR2 is SASEGT. The CDR3 spans 13 residues. V dropped 2 bases and J dropped 5 bases, with 7 bases sitting between them. The CDR3 reads CASSEIWDQPQHF. For the CDR3, the DNA is TGTGCCAGCAGTGAAATCTGGGATCAGCCCCAGCATTTT.

J is TRBJ1-6 and V is TRBV7-9, with D unresolved. Per germline, CDR1 SEHNR and CDR2 FQNEAQ (reference sequence). The CDR3 spans 15 residues. The V end was cut by 4 bases, the J end by 0 bases, with 7 bases between. The CDR3 nucleotides read TGTGCCAGCAGCTCGGGCAGCTCCTATAATTCACCCCTCCACTTT. This codes for CASSSGSSYNSPLHF. Complete variable domain (other parts from reference TRBV7-9 and TRBJ1-6): DTGVSQNPRHKITKRGQNVTFRCDPISEHNRLYWYRQTLGQGPEFLTYFQNEAQLEKSRLLSDRFSAERPKGSFSTLEIQRTEQGDSAMYLCASSSGSSYNSPLHFGNGTRLTVT.

The CDR3 reads CASSIGAEPGLNQPQHF. The CDR3 DNA reads TGTGCCAGTAGTATAGGGGCAGAGCCCGGCCTCAATCAGCCCCAGCATTTT. This chain uses TRBV19 with TRBJ1-5; D uncertain. V lost 1 base, J lost 3 bases, and 16 bases lay in between. In germline, CDR1 is LNHDA, CDR2 SQIVND (reference sequence). There are 17 residues in the CDR3.

The chain recombines TRBV28 with TRBJ1-2; perhaps TRBD1 as D (5 bases). The germline V gene encodes CDR1 MDHEN and CDR2 SYDVKM. This CDR3 is 16 amino acids long. Trimming took 6 bases from V and 0 from J, leaving 17 bases between them. The CDR3 sequence is CASSGRGDGSNYGYTF. Here the CDR3 DNA reads TGTGCCAGCAGCGGCCGGGGCGATGGGTCTAACTATGGCTACACCTTC.

The chain links TRBV11-3 to TRBJ2-3; perhaps TRBD2 as D (5 bases). Germline V lookup: CDR1 SGHNT, CDR2 YENEEA. The CDR3 is made up of 14 amino acids. Between the trimmed V and J ends, which lost 4 bases and 4 bases, there was a span of 12 bases. CDR3 in DNA: TGTGCCAGCAGCTCGCGGGCCCAACCAGATACGCAGTATTTT. Translation: CASSSRAQPDTQYF.

J is TRBJ1-4 and V is TRBV15; D is unresolved. Germline V gene sequence: CDR1 LNHNV, CDR2 YYDKDF (reference sequence). The V gene lost 3 bases and the J gene lost 7 bases, with 15 bases spanning the gap. The length of the CDR3 is 15 residues. The CDR3 region is CATSSFQSPGEKLFF. The CDR3 coding sequence is TGTGCCACCAGCAGTTTCCAATCCCCCGGTGAAAAACTGTTTTTT.

V is TRBV29-1 and J is TRBJ2-3, with unresolved D. CDR3 length: 15 amino acids. The V and J ends lost 5 bases and 2 bases respectively, with 17 bases between them. Germline V gene lookup returns CDR1 SQVTM and CDR2 ANQGSEA. The CDR3, as DNA: TGCAGCGTTCTTCCGACTGGCCACTCCACAGATACGCAGTATTTT. This gives the protein CSVLPTGHSTDTQYF.